This TCR beta chain was obtained from a study of OX40 agonist ivuxolimab in advanced cancers. Study as a whole: The patients received agonistic anti-OX40 (CD134) antibody ivuxolimab.

Germline CDR1 and CDR2: MDHEN and SYDVKM. This CDR3 comprises 15 residues. With regard to this clone: Antigen unknown.

Produced via immunoSEQ multiplex PCR; TCRdb's table is partial and in-frame only. The table shows over 85,000 clones, with about 92% occurring only once. Whole-study results and caveats: The work left the antigen specificity of expanded peripheral T cells undetermined.

Specimen: CD4+ or CD8+ T cells sorted from blood, collected in a trial of the OX40 agonist ivuxolimab. The source is an adult with an advanced solid tumor such as melanoma, head and neck, liver or kidney cancer. The chain carries TRBV28 and TRBJ2-5; TRBD1 matches 8 bases. The J call is uncertain, as TRBJ2-7 better fits the DNA end. CDR3 protein: CASSSRTGLSYEQYF. The DNA of the CDR3 is TGTGCCAGCAGCTCCCGGACAGGGTTATCCTACGAGCAGTACTTC.